One and the same sample provided the 24 T cell receptor beta chains below, sequenced in a study of tumor-infiltrating lymphocytes in primary liver carcinoma. Co-extraction of both nucleic acids (RNA and DNA) used about 19-33 mg of unsorted bulk tissue. Total RNA amounting to 500 ng was the source from which TCR beta cDNA was made with a constant-region primer. Each TCR beta library was derived from three nested multiplex PCR rounds that employed slightly modified ARM-PCR. Running 9 to 11 cycles apiece, the first two PCR rounds relied on TRBV1-TRBV30 forward primers together with a C-beta reverse primer. TCRdb reanalysed the multiplex PCR reads using MiXCR and keeps one entry per CDR3 protein. The sample holds tens of thousands of distinct CDR3 sequences, around 79% seen once. Sequenced: liver tumor tissue from sampling region 2. As to subset: tumor region T2, inferior pole. The receptors here all came from a man aged 35 to 55 with primary liver carcinoma and hepatitis B virus infection.

Worth noting for this clonotype: At one boundary the junction diverges from the germline segment, which might be a read error. J is TRBJ1-2 and V is TRBV4-1; D is undetermined. CDR3 length equals 14 residues. CDR1 and CDR2 from the germline V gene are MGHRA and YSYEKL. The CDR3 loop is CASSLTHGIEGYSF. For the CDR3, the DNA is TGCGCCAGCAGCCTAACCCATGGGATTGAGGGTTACAGCTTC.

This clonotype is termed medium-sized. The chain links TRBV10-3 to TRBJ2-7; 8 nucleotides agree with TRBD2. V lost 10 bases, J lost 5 bases, and 13 bases stayed unmatched. The CDR3 runs 14 residues. Looked up from germline, CDR1 is ENHRY and CDR2 is SYGVKD. The CDR3 is CATSTSVGLDEQYF. In DNA form, the CDR3 reads TGTGCCACGTCGACTAGCGTGGGCCTGGACGAGCAGTACTTC.

Turning to this clonotype: A junction boundary mismatches the germline segment, possibly from a read error. This chain uses TRBV29-1 with TRBJ2-5, with D perhaps TRBD1 or TRBD2 (5 bases each). Germline values: CDR1 SQVTM, CDR2 ANQGSEA. The CDR3 consists of 13 residues. CDR3 amino acids: CIVERERGVTQYF. The CDR3 nucleotides are TGCATCGTTGAACGGGAAAGAGGGGTGACACAGTACTTC.

This clonotype is judged medium-sized. This chain joins TRBV4-1 and TRBJ2-2; D may correspond to TRBD1 or TRBD2 (5 bases each). This CDR3 has 16 residues. CDR1 is MGHRA and CDR2 is YSYEKL in the germline V gene. The V gene lost 1 base and the J gene lost 4 bases, with 13 bases spanning the gap. This chain's CDR3 is CASSQVAAGTTGELFF. In DNA form, the CDR3 reads TGCGCCAGCAGCCAAGTCGCGGCAGGGACCACCGGGGAGCTGTTTTTT.

Concerning this clonotype: Relative to the germline gene, one junction end is altered; a read error may explain this. The chain uses TRBV6-2 or TRBV6-3 and TRBJ2-3, with D maybe TRBD2 (6 bases). CDR1 is MNHEY and CDR2 is SVGEGT in the germline V gene. This CDR3 region has 12 residues. As DNA, the CDR3 is TGTGTCAGCAGTGCCATCGGGAGTGATCAGTATTTC. Encoded protein: CVSSAIGSDQYF.

In the case of this clonotype: The junction departs from germline at one end; a sequencing error may be responsible. V gene TRBV6-2 or TRBV6-3 combines with J gene TRBJ2-1, with 16 nucleotides matching TRBD2. There are 16 residues in the CDR3. The germline V gene encodes CDR1 MNHEY and CDR2 SVGEGT. The CDR3 loop is CASSPGTSGRGHAQSF. The CDR3 DNA is TGTGCCAGCAGTCCCGGGACTAGCGGGAGGGGGCATGCGCAGTCCTTC.

This clonotype was counted a single time. The CDR3 carries no conserved terminal phenylalanine or tryptophan, so it likely arises from a read error. The chain links TRBV29-1 to TRBJ1-1; no firm D call. Germline V gene data show CDR1 as SQVTM and CDR2 as ANQGSEA. The V end lost 5 bases, the J end lost 5 bases, and 18 bases lay between the germline ends. This CDR3 has 14 residues. The CDR3 coding sequence is TGCAGCGTTCCATTAGCGGGGATGGGAACTGAAGCTTTCTCT. Protein sequence: CSVPLAGMGTEAFS.

Regarding this clonotype: The conserved final phenylalanine or tryptophan is absent from the CDR3, which likely points to a read error. The V and J genes are TRBV10-3 and TRBJ2-5; the D gene is possibly TRBD1 (5 bases). CDR3 length: 13 residues. Germline assignment: CDR1 ENHRY and CDR2 SYGVKD. CDR3 bases: TGTGACATCAGTGGGGTCAGGGTAGAGACCCAGTACTTA. This sequence encodes CDISGVRVETQYL.

Notes on this clonotype: At one end, the junction sequence differs from germline, possibly due to a read error. This chain joins TRBV7-9 and TRBJ1-5, with 12 nucleotides matching TRBD1. Germline V CDR1 and CDR2: SEHNR, FQNEAQ (reference sequence). This CDR3 has 17 amino acids. In DNA, the CDR3 is TGTGCCAGCAGCTTGTCCGGGACAGGGGGCCTTGGTCAGCCCCAGCAGTTT. Protein: CASSLSGTGGLGQPQQF.

This clonotype appeared many times. V and J are TRBV7-9 and TRBJ1-1; D not resolved. V was trimmed by 1 base and J by 0 bases, leaving 9 bases between them. The CDR3 has 15 amino acids. Germline V gives CDR1 SEHNR, CDR2 FQNEAQ (reference sequence). CDR3 DNA sequence: TGTGCCAGCAGCTTAGTTACGGGTATGAACACTGAAGCTTTCTTT. Its translation is CASSLVTGMNTEAFF.

Remarks on this clonotype: The junction differs from germline at one of its ends, possibly a read error. This chain uses TRBV6-1 with TRBJ1-1; the D gene is possibly TRBD1 (6 bases). This CDR3 is built from 16 residues. Germline V gene lookup returns CDR1 MNHNS and CDR2 SASEGT. The CDR3 nucleotides read TGTGCCAGCAGTGAAGGCCCCGGACAGATGAACACTGAAACTTTCTTT. Amino acids: CASSEGPGQMNTETFF.

Within the sample, this clonotype is medium-sized. This chain uses TRBV11-3 with TRBJ2-2, with D possibly matching TRBD2 (5 bases). Trimming pared 5 bases from V and 6 bases from J, leaving 19 bases between. The CDR3 sequence is 16 residues long. Germline V gene lookup returns CDR1 SGHNT and CDR2 YENEEA. In DNA form, the CDR3 reads TGTGCCAGCAGCCCCCACCGGGGAGTCCTTCCCGGGGAGCTGTTTTTT. Translation gives CASSPHRGVLPGELFF.

This clonotype was recorded a few times. One junction end disagrees with the germline gene, perhaps due to a read error. V usage is TRBV12-3 or TRBV12-4 and J usage is TRBJ2-1; D is uncertain. There are 12 residues in the CDR3. CDR3 loop: CASCPLSNGQFF. CDR3 DNA: TGTGCCAGCTGTCCACTTTCCAATGGGCAGTTCTTC.

Details on this clonotype: Relative to the germline gene, one junction end is altered; a read error may explain this. The chain is built from TRBV11-1 and TRBJ2-3, with 8 bases lining up with TRBD2. This CDR3 is 16 amino acids long. Germline values: CDR1 SGHAT, CDR2 FQDESV (reference sequence). The CDR3 spells CVSSLGTSTQTDTHYF. CDR3 DNA sequence: TGTGTCAGCAGCCTCGGGACTAGTACACAAACAGATACGCACTATTTT.

The chain joins TRBV12-3 or TRBV12-4 to TRBJ2-1; a weak D match, TRBD2 (5 bases). CDR3 length equals 14 residues. Trimming pared 3 bases from V and 2 bases from J, leaving 8 bases between. The CDR3 here is CASSLALAYNEQFF. DNA of the CDR3: TGTGCCAGCAGTTTGGCACTAGCCTACAATGAGCAGTTCTTC.

This clonotype came up once. V gene TRBV10-2 combines with J gene TRBJ2-7, with 9 nucleotides matching TRBD2. Germline loops: CDR1 WSHSY, CDR2 SAAADI. This CDR3 comprises 15 residues. V lost 2 bases and J lost 10; bases outside the gene matches: 12. For the CDR3, the DNA is TGCGCCAGCAGTGAGGGGGCTGCTAGCGGGAATAATCAGTACTTC. This encodes CASSEGAASGNNQYF.

This sequence joins TRBV12-3 or TRBV12-4 and TRBJ2-5; unclear D gene. V was cut by 10 bases and J by 4 bases, with 19 bases left in between. This CDR3 has 14 amino acids. The CDR3 sequence is CANSLGYQVETQYF. The CDR3 nucleotides read TGTGCCAATAGTTTAGGTTACCAGGTAGAGACCCAGTACTTC.

On this clonotype itself: At one end the junction does not follow the germline gene, possibly because of a read error. The chain joins TRBV4-1 to TRBJ2-1; TRBD2 agrees at 10 bases. The germline gives CDR1 MGHRA, CDR2 YSYEKL. There are 16 residues in the CDR3. The CDR3 DNA follows: TGCGTCAGCAGCCAAGCCGGGACTAGCGTCTACAATGAGCAGCTCTTC. It is translated as CVSSQAGTSVYNEQLF.

The chain recombines TRBV10-3 with TRBJ2-3; 7 nucleotides line up with TRBD1. With V trimmed by 8 bases and J by 1 base, 6 bases remained unmatched. CDR3 size: 14 residues. CDR1 and CDR2 (germline): ENHRY, SYGVKD. For the CDR3, the DNA is TGTGCCATCGACGACAGGGCTGGCACAGATACGCAGTATTTT. Protein sequence: CAIDDRAGTDTQYF.

The V gene is TRBV19, the J gene TRBJ1-1; D is unclear. Trimming cost V 2 bases and J 3 bases, with 7 bases left between them. Germline V gene data show CDR1 as LNHDA and CDR2 as SQIVND (reference sequence). CDR3 length equals 13 residues. Here the CDR3 DNA reads TGTGCCAGTAGTATAAAGGGTGACACTGAAGCTTTCTTT. It encodes CASSIKGDTEAFF.

The V gene is TRBV5-8, the J gene TRBJ1-5; D gene ambiguous. CDR1 is SGHTS and CDR2 is YDEGEE in the germline V gene. The CDR3 consists of 13 residues. DNA of the CDR3: TGTGCTACCAGCTCTGACAAGGGTCAGCCCCAGCATTTT. It is translated as CATSSDKGQPQHF.

Concerning this clonotype itself: Mismatch with germline at one junction end may stem from a read error. CDR3 amino acids: CSVDYGRAGDTQYF. CDR3 DNA sequence: TGCAGCGTTGATTACGGGAGGGCAGGAGATACGCAGTACTTT. The chain links TRBV29-1 to TRBJ2-3, with TRBD2 identical over 8 bases. The length of the CDR3 is 14 residues. Germline CDR1 and CDR2: SQVTM and ANQGSEA.

In regard to this clonotype: A read error may produce the germline difference seen at one junction end. The rearrangement uses TRBV28 and TRBJ2-3; 13 bases are shared with TRBD2. Germline CDR1 reads MDHEN; CDR2 reads SYDVKM. The CDR3 runs to 15 residues. The CDR3 protein is CARSYGLAGEDTQCF. The CDR3 coding sequence is TGTGCCAGAAGCTACGGACTAGCGGGAGAAGATACGCAGTGTTTT.

Details on this clonotype: At one boundary the junction diverges from the germline segment, which might be a read error. This chain links TRBV29-1 with TRBJ2-7, with TRBD1 identical over 9 bases. The germline V gene encodes CDR1 SQVTM and CDR2 ANQGSEA. This CDR3 is 14 amino acids long. The CDR3 here is CRVITGGSPYEHYF. CDR3 DNA sequence: TGCAGAGTTATAACAGGGGGCAGCCCCTATGAGCATTACTTC.